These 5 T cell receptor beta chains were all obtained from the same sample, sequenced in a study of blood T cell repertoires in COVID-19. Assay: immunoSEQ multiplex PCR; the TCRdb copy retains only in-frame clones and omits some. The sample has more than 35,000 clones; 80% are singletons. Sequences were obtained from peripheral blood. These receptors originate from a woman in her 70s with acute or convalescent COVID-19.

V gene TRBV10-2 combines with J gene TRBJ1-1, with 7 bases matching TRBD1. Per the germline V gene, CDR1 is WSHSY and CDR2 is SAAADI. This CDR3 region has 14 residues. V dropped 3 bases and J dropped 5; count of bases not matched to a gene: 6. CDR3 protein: CASSEDRANTEAFF. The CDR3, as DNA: TGCGCCAGCAGTGAAGACAGGGCTAATACTGAAGCTTTCTTT.

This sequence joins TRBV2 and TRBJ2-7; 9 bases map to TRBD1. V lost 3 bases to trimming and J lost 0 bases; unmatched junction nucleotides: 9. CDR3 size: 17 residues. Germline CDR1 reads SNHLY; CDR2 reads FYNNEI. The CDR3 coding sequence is TGTGCCAGCAGTGATTCCTTAAGGACAGGGGACTCCTACGAGCAGTACTTC. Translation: CASSDSLRTGDSYEQYF.

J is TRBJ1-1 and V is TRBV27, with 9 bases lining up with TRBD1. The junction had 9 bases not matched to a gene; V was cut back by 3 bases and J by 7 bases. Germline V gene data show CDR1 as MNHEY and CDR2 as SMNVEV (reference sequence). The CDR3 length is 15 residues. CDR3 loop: CASSFRGQGWFEAFF. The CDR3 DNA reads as TGTGCCAGCAGTTTTAGGGGACAGGGATGGTTTGAAGCTTTCTTT.

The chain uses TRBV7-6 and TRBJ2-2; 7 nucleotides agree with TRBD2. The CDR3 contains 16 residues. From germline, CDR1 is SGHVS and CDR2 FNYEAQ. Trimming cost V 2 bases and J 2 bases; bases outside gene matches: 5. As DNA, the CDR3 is TGTGCCAGCAGCTTATTGTCGGGAGGAAACACCGGGGAGCTGTTTTTT. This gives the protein CASSLLSGGNTGELFF. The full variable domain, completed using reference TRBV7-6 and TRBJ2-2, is GAGVSQSPRYKVTKRGQDVALRCDPISGHVSLYWYRQALGQGPEFLTYFNYEAQQDKSGLPNDRFSAERPEGSISTLTIQRTEQRDSAMYRCASSLLSGGNTGELFFGEGSRLTVL.

The CDR3 DNA reads TGTGCCAGCAGCCAAGAACATTCGACAGTTTCCTACGAGCAGTACTTC. The encoded protein is CASSQEHSTVSYEQYF. This chain links TRBV4-2 with TRBJ2-7, with D maybe TRBD1 (5 bases). The CDR3 contains 16 residues. Germline V lookup: CDR1 LGHNA, CDR2 YNFKEQ. Trimming took off 0 bases at V and 1 base at J, with 13 bases between the two ends.